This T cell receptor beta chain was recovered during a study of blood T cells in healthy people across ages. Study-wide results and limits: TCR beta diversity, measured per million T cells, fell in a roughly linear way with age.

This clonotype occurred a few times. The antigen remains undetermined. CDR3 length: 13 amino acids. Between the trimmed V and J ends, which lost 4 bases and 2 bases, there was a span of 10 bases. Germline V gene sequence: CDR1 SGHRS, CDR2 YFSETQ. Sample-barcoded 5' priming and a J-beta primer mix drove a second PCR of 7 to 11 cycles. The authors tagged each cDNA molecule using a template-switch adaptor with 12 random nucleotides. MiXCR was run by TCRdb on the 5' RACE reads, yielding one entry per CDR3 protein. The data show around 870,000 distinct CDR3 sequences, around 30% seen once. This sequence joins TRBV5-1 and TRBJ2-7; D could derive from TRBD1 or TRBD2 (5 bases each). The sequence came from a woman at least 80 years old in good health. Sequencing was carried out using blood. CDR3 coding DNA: TGCGCCAGCAGCCGGGACGGCGCCTACGAGCAGTACTTC. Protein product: CASSRDGAYEQYF.